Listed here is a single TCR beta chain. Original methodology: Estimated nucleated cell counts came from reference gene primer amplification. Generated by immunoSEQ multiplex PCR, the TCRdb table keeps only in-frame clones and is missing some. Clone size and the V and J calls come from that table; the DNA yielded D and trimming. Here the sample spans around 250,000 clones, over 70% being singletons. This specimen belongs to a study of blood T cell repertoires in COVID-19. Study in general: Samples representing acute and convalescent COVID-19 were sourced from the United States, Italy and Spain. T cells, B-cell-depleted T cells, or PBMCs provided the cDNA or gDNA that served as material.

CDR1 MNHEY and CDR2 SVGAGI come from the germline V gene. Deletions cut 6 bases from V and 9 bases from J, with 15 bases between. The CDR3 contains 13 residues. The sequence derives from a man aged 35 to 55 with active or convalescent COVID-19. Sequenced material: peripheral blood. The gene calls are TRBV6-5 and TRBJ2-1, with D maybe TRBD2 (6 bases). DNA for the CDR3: TGTGCCAGCAGAGAGAACCGGGACTCTGAGCAGTTCTTC. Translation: CASRENRDSEQFF.